These T cell receptor beta chains were read from a single sample in a study of cytomegalovirus exposure and HLA in healthy donors. The repertoire was sequenced with immunoSEQ multiplex PCR; TCRdb's copy has only in-frame clones and lacks some. The sample includes 200,000 to 250,000 clones, roughly 80% of them seen just once. What was sequenced was PBMCs. These receptor sequences come from a man aged 25 to 45 in good health and CMV-seronegative. Both conserved end residues are part of each CDR3. D genes are given only for firm matches. Only part of the rows carry a size: once, few, many, or a class if the clone is expanded.

d_gene	v_gene	len	abundance	j_gene	CDR3nt	CDR3aa
NA	TRBV28	14	NA	TRBJ2-1	TGTGCCAGCAGTTTTAACCGGGCCTACAATGAGCAGTTCTTC	CASSFNRAYNEQFF
NA	TRBV9	13	NA	TRBJ1-2	TGTGCCAGCAGCTATTGGGACAACCGGGGCTACACCTTC	CASSYWDNRGYTF
NA	TRBV28	16	NA	TRBJ2-6	TGTGCCAGCACCCCCCCAGGCCGCTCTGGGGCCAACGTCCTGACTTTC	CASTPPGRSGANVLTF
TRBD1	TRBV6-6	13	NA	TRBJ1-2	TGTGCCAGCATCCAGGGGGCAGACTATGGCTACACCTTC	CASIQGADYGYTF
NA	TRBV19	13	NA	TRBJ1-1	TGTGCCAGTAGTATGCAGGGGCGGACTGAAGCTTTCTTT	CASSMQGRTEAFF
TRBD2	TRBV19	15	once	TRBJ2-3	TGTGCCAGTAGTATCCTACTAGCGGGGGACGATACGCAGTATTTT	CASSILLAGDDTQYF
NA	TRBV5-8	15	NA	TRBJ2-2	TGTGCCAGCAGCTTGGGTCAGGTTAGCGCCGGGGAGCTGTTTTTT	CASSLGQVSAGELFF
NA	TRBV2	15	NA	TRBJ2-5	TGTGCCAGCAGTGACACAGGGCGGAGACAAGAGACCCAGTACTTC	CASSDTGRRQETQYF
NA	TRBV19	18	NA	TRBJ1-3	TGTGCCAGTAGTATCGCCCGGGCCCAGGGGCGGCTAGGAAACACCATATATTTT	CASSIARAQGRLGNTIYF
NA	TRBV7-9	16	NA	TRBJ1-2	TGTGCCAGCAGCTTAGTTTCCCAGGTTAGGAACTATGGCTACACCTTC	CASSLVSQVRNYGYTF
TRBD2	TRBV18	14	once	TRBJ2-5	TGTGCCAGCTCCCCCGGGACTAGCAAAGAGACCCAGTACTTC	CASSPGTSKETQYF
NA	TRBV6-4	14	NA	TRBJ1-6	TGTGCCAGCAGTGAACAGGTGGGGTTTTCACCCCTCCACTTT	CASSEQVGFSPLHF
NA	TRBV28	16	NA	TRBJ1-1	TGTGCCAGCAGTTTTGTGTGGCCACCTCAGGGCACTGAAGCTTTCTTT	CASSFVWPPQGTEAFF
NA	TRBV15	16	NA	TRBJ2-6	TGTGCCACCAGCGTTACAGGGACCTCGGGGGCCAACGTCCTGACTTTC	CATSVTGTSGANVLTF
TRBD2	TRBV15	16	NA	TRBJ2-1	TGTGCCACCAGCCCCCGCGGGGGGGCCGGCTACAATGAGCAGTTCTTC	CATSPRGGAGYNEQFF
NA	TRBV6-1	15	NA	TRBJ1-2	TGTGCCAGCAGTGTAAGGGGCTCCCTTCCCTATGGCTACACCTTC	CASSVRGSLPYGYTF
NA	TRBV7-8	14	NA	TRBJ1-6	TGTGCCAGCAGGGCGGATCCGGATAATTCACCCCTCCACTTT	CASRADPDNSPLHF
NA	TRBV13	13	NA	TRBJ1-2	TGTGCCAGCAGCTCCGGGGGGGGTGGAGGCTACACCTTC	CASSSGGGGGYTF
NA	TRBV19	15	NA	TRBJ1-6	TGTGCCAGTAGCACAGGGAGCTCCTATAATTCACCCCTCCACTTT	CASSTGSSYNSPLHF
NA	TRBV5-1	17	NA	TRBJ1-4	TGCGCCAGCAGCCGGACGGGGGGACCAGCAACTAATGAAAAACTGTTTTTT	CASSRTGGPATNEKLFF
NA	TRBV5-6	15	NA	TRBJ1-6	TGTGCCAGCAGCTTGTCGGGACACCACCCCTTGACCCTCCACTTT	CASSLSGHHPLTLHF
TRBD2	TRBV6-6	14	NA	TRBJ2-5	TGTGCCAGCAGACTCCCCGGGGAGGGAGAGACCCAGTACTTC	CASRLPGEGETQYF
NA	TRBV4-3	15	NA	TRBJ1-2	TGCGCCAGCAGCCCCACTGGGCTCGGAGGCTATGGCTACACCTTC	CASSPTGLGGYGYTF
NA	TRBV28	13	NA	TRBJ1-2	TGTGCCAGCAGTTTTATTCAGGTCTATGGCTACACCTTC	CASSFIQVYGYTF
NA	TRBV5-1	15	NA	TRBJ2-1	TGCGCCAGCAGTATCAAACAGTTCCCCTACAATGAGCAGTTCTTC	CASSIKQFPYNEQFF
TRBD1	TRBV11-2	16	NA	TRBJ1-2	TGTGCCAGCAGCTACCTTGGGACAGTCACTAACTATGGCTACACCTTC	CASSYLGTVTNYGYTF
TRBD2	TRBV5-5	19	NA	TRBJ2-5	TGTGCCAGCAGCTTGGTGTGGAGTATGAGCGGGGGGGAACAAGAGACCCAGTACTTC	CASSLVWSMSGGEQETQYF
TRBD1	TRBV5-4	14	NA	TRBJ2-5	TGTGCCAGCAGCCATAACGGACAGGGCTATGAGCAGTACTTC	CASSHNGQGYEQYF
NA	TRBV5-6	14	NA	TRBJ2-7	TGTGCCAGCAGCTTGACCCCGGGTTCCTACGAGCAGTACTTC	CASSLTPGSYEQYF
TRBD1	TRBV19	17	NA	TRBJ2-7	TGTGCCAGTAGTCTCTCGGCAGGGGGCGCGGAATTCTACGAGCAGTACTTC	CASSLSAGGAEFYEQYF
NA	TRBV6-1	19	NA	TRBJ2-1	TGTGCCAGCAGTGAAGCGTTGAGACAGTTTTCCAATTCCTACAATGAGCAGTTCTTC	CASSEALRQFSNSYNEQFF
TRBD1	TRBV11-2	14	NA	TRBJ2-5	TGTGCCAGCAGCCAGGACAGGGGGTTGGAGACCCAGTACTTC	CASSQDRGLETQYF
NA	TRBV6-1	16	NA	TRBJ2-3	TGTGCCAGCAGTGAAAGCGGGTCAGGTGGGACAGATACGCAGTATTTT	CASSESGSGGTDTQYF